The clone carrying this T cell receptor beta chain was seen more than once but under ten times. This entry belongs to a study of identical twins. The V gene's germline CDR1 is DFQATT and CDR2 SNEGSKA (reference sequence). The CDR3 has 17 amino acids. V gave up 6 bases and J gave up 0 bases; unmatched junction bases: 12. TCRdb ran MiXCR on the 5' RACE reads and lists one entry per CDR3 protein. The sample holds 450,000 or so distinct CDR3 sequences, 20% to 25% seen once. Separately, the same data were catalogued under a study of T cells expressing NK-cell markers.

This receptor was identified in a woman under 30 in good health. V usage is TRBV20-1 and J usage is TRBJ2-7, with TRBD2 matching over 12 bases. What was sequenced was CD4+ T cells sorted from blood. The CDR3 coding sequence is TGCAGTGCCCCAGCTAGCGGGAGGGGGGGAATCTCCTACGAGCAGTACTTC. Protein: CSAPASGRGGISYEQYF.